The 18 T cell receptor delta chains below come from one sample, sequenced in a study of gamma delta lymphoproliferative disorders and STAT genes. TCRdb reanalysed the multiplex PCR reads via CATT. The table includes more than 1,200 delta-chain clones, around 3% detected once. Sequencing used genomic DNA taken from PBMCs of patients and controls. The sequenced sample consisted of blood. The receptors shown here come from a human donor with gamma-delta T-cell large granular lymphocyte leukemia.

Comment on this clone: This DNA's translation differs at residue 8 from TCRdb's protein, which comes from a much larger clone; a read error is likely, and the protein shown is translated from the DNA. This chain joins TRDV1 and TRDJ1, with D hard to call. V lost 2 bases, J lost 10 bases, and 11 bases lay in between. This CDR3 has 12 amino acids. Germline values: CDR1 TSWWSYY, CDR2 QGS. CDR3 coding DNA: TGTGCTCTTGGGGAAAGGGAGAGAAGACTCATCTTT. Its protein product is CALGERERRLIF.

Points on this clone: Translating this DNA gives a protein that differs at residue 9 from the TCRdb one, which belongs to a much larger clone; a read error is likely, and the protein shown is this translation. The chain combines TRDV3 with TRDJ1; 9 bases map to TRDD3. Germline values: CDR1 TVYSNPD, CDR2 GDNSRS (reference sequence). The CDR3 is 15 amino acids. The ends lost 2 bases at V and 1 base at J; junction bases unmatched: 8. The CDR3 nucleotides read TGTGCCTTTGCTAGGGGGATACTAAGCACCGATAAACTCATCTTT. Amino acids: CAFARGILSTDKLIF.

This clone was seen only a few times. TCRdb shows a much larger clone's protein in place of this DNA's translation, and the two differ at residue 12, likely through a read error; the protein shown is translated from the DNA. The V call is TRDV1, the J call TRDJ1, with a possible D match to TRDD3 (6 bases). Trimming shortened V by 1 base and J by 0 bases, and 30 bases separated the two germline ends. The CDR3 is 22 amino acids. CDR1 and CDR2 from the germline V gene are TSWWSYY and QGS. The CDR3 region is CALGEPAYAYWRIHSYTDKLIF. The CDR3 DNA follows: TGTGCTCTTGGGGAACCTGCCTATGCCTACTGGAGGATACATTCCTACACCGATAAACTCATCTTT.

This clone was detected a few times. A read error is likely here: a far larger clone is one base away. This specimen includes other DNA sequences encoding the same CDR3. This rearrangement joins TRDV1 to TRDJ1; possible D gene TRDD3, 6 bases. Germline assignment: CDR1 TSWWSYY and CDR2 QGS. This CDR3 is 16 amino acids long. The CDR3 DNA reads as TGTGCCCTTGGGGACCTTCACGGGGATTACACCGATAAACTCATCTTT. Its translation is CALGDLHGDYTDKLIF.

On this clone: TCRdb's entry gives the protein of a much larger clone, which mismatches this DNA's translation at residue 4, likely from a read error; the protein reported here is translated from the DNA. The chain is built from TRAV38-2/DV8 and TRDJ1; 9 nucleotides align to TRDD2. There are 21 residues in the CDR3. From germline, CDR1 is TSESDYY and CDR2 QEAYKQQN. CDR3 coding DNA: TGTGCTTATAAGAGCCCGGCCTTCCTACCGTACTGGGGATCTCGTACCGATAAACTCATCTTT. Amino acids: CAYKSPAFLPYWGSRTDKLIF.

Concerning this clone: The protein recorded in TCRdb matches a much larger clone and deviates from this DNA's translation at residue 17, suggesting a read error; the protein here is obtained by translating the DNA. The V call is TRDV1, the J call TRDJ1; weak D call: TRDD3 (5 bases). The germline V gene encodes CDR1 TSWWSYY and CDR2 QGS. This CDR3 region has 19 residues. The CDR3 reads CALGEPFLPGGLYTDKPIF. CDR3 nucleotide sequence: TGTGCTCTTGGGGAACCATTTCTACCCGGGGGCCTCTACACCGATAAACCCATCTTT.

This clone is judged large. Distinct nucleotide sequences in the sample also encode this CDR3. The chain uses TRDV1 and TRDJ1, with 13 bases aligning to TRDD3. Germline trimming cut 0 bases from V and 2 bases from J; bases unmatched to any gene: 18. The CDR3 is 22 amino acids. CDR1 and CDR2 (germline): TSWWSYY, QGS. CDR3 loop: CALGELEGPSYWGIRTTDKLIF. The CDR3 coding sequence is TGTGCTCTTGGGGAACTAGAGGGACCTTCCTACTGGGGGATACGGACGACCGATAAACTCATCTTT.

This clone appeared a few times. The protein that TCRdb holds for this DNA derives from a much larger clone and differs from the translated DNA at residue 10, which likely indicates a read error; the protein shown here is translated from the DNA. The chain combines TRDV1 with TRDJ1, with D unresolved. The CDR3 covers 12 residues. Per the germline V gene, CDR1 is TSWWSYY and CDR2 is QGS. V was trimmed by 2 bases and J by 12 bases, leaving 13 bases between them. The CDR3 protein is CALGEREGRFIF. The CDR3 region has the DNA TGTGCTCTTGGGGAAAGGGAGGGAAGATTCATCTTT.

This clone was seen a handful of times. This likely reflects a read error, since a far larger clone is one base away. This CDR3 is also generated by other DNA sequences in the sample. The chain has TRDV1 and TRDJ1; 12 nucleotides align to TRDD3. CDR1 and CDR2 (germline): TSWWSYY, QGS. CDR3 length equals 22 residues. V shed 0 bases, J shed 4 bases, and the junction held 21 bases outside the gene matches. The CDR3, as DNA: TGTGCTCTTGGGGAACTCCGGCTTCCTGCGTACTGGGGGATACACCACGTCGATAAACTCATCTTT. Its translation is CALGELRLPAYWGIHHVDKLIF.

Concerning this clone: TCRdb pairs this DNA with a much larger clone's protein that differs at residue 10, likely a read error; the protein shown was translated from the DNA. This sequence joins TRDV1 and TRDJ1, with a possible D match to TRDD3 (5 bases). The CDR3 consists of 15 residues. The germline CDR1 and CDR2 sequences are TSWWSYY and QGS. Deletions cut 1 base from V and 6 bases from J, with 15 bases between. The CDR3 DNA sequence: TGTGCTCTTGGGGAACACACGGCTGGGAAACATAAACTCATCTTT. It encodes CALGEHTAGKHKLIF.

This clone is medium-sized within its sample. This CDR3 reads CALAPPTWGTPHTDKLIF. DNA for the CDR3: TGTGCTCTCGCACCTCCTACGTGGGGGACACCTCACACCGATAAACTCATCTTT. This sequence joins TRDV1 and TRDJ1, with a weak D call TRDD3 (7 bases). The V gene's germline CDR1 is TSWWSYY and CDR2 QGS. With 9 bases removed from V and 0 bases from J, the gap between germline ends came to 26 bases. The CDR3 consists of 18 residues.

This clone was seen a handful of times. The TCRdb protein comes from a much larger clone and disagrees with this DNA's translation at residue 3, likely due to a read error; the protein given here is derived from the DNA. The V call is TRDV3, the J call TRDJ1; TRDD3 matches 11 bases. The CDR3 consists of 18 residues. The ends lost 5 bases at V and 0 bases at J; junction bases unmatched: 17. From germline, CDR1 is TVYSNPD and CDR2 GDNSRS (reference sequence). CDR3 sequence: CAPASYWGIMEYTDKLIF. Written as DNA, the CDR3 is TGTGCCCCTGCCTCGTACTGGGGGATAATGGAGTACACCGATAAACTCATCTTT.

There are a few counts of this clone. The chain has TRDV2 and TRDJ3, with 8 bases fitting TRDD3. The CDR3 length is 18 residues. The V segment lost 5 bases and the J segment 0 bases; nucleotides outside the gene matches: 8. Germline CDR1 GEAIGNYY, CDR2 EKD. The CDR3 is CACVTLGGSSWDTRQMFF. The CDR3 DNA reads TGTGCCTGTGTCACACTGGGGGGAAGCTCCTGGGACACCCGACAGATGTTTTTC.

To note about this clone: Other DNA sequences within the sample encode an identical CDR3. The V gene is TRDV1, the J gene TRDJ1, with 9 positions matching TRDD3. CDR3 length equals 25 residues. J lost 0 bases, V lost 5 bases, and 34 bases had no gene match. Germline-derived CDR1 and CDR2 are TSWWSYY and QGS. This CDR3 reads CALGKSISYGTLINWGTPYTDKLIF. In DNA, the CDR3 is TGTGCTCTTGGGAAATCGATTTCCTACGGAACCCTAATTAACTGGGGGACCCCTTACACCGATAAACTCATCTTT.

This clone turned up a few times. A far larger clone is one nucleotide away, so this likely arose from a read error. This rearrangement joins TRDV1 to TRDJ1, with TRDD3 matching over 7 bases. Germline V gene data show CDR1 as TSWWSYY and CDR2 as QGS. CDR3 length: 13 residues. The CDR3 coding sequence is TGTGCTCTTGGGGTCACTGGGGCTAATAAACCCATCTTT. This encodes CALGVTGANKPIF.

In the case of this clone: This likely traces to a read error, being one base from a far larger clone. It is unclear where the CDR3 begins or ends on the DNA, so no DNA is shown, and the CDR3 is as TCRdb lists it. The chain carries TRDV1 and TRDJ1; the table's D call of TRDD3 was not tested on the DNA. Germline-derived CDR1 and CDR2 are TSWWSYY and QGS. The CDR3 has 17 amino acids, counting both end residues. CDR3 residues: CALGENNLWGYTDKLIF.

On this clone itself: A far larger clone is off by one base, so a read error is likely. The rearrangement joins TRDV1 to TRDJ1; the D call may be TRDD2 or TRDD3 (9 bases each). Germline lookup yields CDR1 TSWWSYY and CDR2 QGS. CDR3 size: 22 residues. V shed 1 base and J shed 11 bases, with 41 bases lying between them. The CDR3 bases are TGTGCTCTTGGGGAACGCGCGCCTTCCTACGGAATACGGGGGATACCAGGGAATGAGCTCATCTTT. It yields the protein CALGERAPSYGIRGIPGNELIF.

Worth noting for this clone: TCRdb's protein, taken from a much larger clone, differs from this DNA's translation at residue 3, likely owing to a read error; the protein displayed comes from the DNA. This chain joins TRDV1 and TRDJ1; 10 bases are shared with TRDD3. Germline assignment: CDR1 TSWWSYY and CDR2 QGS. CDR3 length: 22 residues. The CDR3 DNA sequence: TGTGCTTTTGGTTTCAAGGGGTTCCTACGTCGGACTGGGGGATCCCACACCGATAAACTCATCTTT. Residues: CAFGFKGFLRRTGGSHTDKLIF.